This T cell receptor (beta chain) was found in a study of blood T cell repertoires in COVID-19. As processed by the authors: Amplifying reference gene primers gave estimates of nucleated cell counts. Produced via immunoSEQ multiplex PCR; TCRdb's table is partial and in-frame only. That table furnishes V, J and clone size, whereas the DNA furnished D and trimming. The sample contains under 100,000 clones, approximately 87% of which appear only once. With 8 bases clipped from V and 2 bases from J, the junction kept 7 bases outside the gene matches. The V gene's germline CDR1 is MRHNA and CDR2 SNTAGT. There are 17 residues in the CDR3.

The TCR comes from a human donor in a cohort sampled during active COVID-19. This chain joins TRBV6-4 and TRBJ2-6, with 12 bases matching TRBD2. The source material was peripheral blood. CDR3 in DNA: TGTGCCAGCCAAAGACTAGCGGGAGAAACTGGGGCCAACGTCCTGACTTTC. It yields the protein CASQRLAGETGANVLTF.